The 28 T cell receptor beta chains reported below all come from one sample, sequenced in a study of T cells in Graves' hyperthyroidism and ophthalmopathy. Amplification of TCR beta CDR3 regions used RNA as the template. During a first-round RT-PCR of the TCR CDR3, the HTBI primer set was used. TCRdb re-derived calls from the multiplex PCR reads in MiXCR, one entry per CDR3 protein. The table lists about 510,000 distinct CDR3 sequences, about 15% of them singletons, with 14% in the top ten. Sequenced material: blood. The receptors originated from a woman aged 40 to 55 with Graves' hyperthyroidism.

The genes are TRBV4-1 and TRBJ1-1; no firm D call. Germline V gene data show CDR1 as MGHRA and CDR2 as YSYEKL. This CDR3 region has 17 residues. The germline V and J ends were trimmed by 0 bases and 0 bases, with 14 bases remaining between them. The CDR3 nucleotides are TGCGCCAGCAGCCAAGAGACTGGCAGGCGCTTGAACACTGAAGCTTTCTTT. It translates to CASSQETGRRLNTEAFF.

This clonotype was detected many times. V is TRBV11-2 and J is TRBJ2-1, with TRBD2 as a possible D gene (5 bases). The CDR3 is made up of 16 amino acids. Germline CDR1 and CDR2: SGHAT and FQNNGV. V was trimmed by 1 base and J by 4 bases, leaving 14 bases between them. The CDR3 DNA is TGTGCCAGCAGCTTAGTTGGGCGGGCCGCTTACAATGAGCAGTTCTTC. This sequence encodes CASSLVGRAAYNEQFF.

There are many counts of this clonotype. The chain is built from TRBV5-8 and TRBJ2-7; 8 bases align to TRBD1. This CDR3 has 14 amino acids. Per germline, CDR1 SGHTS and CDR2 YDEGEE. V shed 5 bases and J 5 bases; nucleotides not matched to a gene: 9. The CDR3 protein is CASRSGQGLNEQYF. The CDR3 region has the DNA TGTGCCAGCAGATCCGGACAGGGCTTAAACGAGCAGTACTTC.

This clonotype was detected ten times or more. This chain uses TRBV3-1 with TRBJ2-5; D possibly corresponds to TRBD2 (5 bases). The germline gives CDR1 LGHDT, CDR2 YNNKEL (reference sequence). Trimming left V 1 base short and J 4 bases short, with 7 bases between. The CDR3 consists of 13 residues. CDR3 loop: CASSQGGSETQYF. The DNA for the CDR3 is TGTGCCAGCAGCCAAGGAGGGTCAGAGACCCAGTACTTC.

This clonotype came up many times. This chain joins TRBV28 and TRBJ1-5, with D possibly matching TRBD1 (5 bases). The CDR3 runs to 14 residues. Germline CDR1 reads MDHEN; CDR2 reads SYDVKM. V lost 2 bases, J lost 4 bases, and 9 bases lay in between. The CDR3 spells CASSLDQGNQPQHF. The CDR3 coding sequence is TGTGCCAGCAGTTTAGACCAGGGAAATCAGCCCCAGCATTTT.

This clonotype was detected many times. J is TRBJ1-5 and V is TRBV20-1; D is possibly TRBD1 (5 bases). From germline, CDR1 is DFQATT and CDR2 SNEGSKA (reference sequence). CDR3 length: 14 amino acids. The ends were cut back, 3 bases at V and 4 bases at J, with 13 bases in the middle. Here the CDR3 reads CSASGTLGNQPQHF. CDR3 coding DNA: TGCAGTGCTAGCGGGACGTTGGGGAATCAGCCCCAGCATTTT.

The chain joins TRBV7-2 to TRBJ1-2, with TRBD1 matching over 8 bases. Germline values: CDR1 SGHTA, CDR2 FQGNSA. The CDR3 contains 14 residues. J gave up 8 bases and V 1 base, and 6 bases lay outside the gene matches. CDR3 region: CASSLGTGGHGYTF. The CDR3 nucleotides read TGTGCCAGCAGCTTAGGTACAGGGGGGCACGGCTACACCTTC.

This clonotype was counted only a few times. This rearrangement joins TRBV7-9 to TRBJ2-7, with TRBD2 matching 8 bases. The CDR3 runs to 16 residues. V lost 5 bases and J lost 2; bases outside the gene matches: 11. Germline V lookup: CDR1 SEHNR, CDR2 FQNEAQ (reference sequence). CDR3 residues: CASSPPSAGGAYEQYF. CDR3 coding DNA: TGTGCCAGCAGCCCCCCGTCGGCGGGGGGAGCCTACGAGCAGTACTTC.

The chain uses TRBV4-2 and TRBJ2-1; TRBD2 matches at 10 bases. The germline gives CDR1 LGHNA, CDR2 YNFKEQ. This CDR3 comprises 17 residues. Germline trimming cut 0 bases from V and 4 bases from J; bases unmatched to any gene: 6. As DNA, the CDR3 is TGTGCCAGCAGCCAAGAGGCCACTAGCGGGATTTACAATGAGCAGTTCTTC. Its translation: CASSQEATSGIYNEQFF.

This clonotype was counted between two and nine times. This sequence joins TRBV16 and TRBJ2-7; D is undetermined. V lost 2 bases to trimming and J lost 0 bases, with 17 bases between them. Per the germline V gene, CDR1 is KGHSY and CDR2 is FQNENV. The CDR3 totals 17 residues. CDR3 amino acids: CASSQPRGRLFSYEQYF. The CDR3 DNA is TGTGCCAGCAGCCAACCGCGAGGCAGATTATTCTCCTACGAGCAGTACTTC.

At least ten counts were recorded for this clonotype. The chain links TRBV3-1 to TRBJ2-1, with a possible D match to TRBD2 (6 bases). V gave up 3 bases and J gave up 4 bases, with 13 bases separating them. CDR1 is LGHDT, CDR2 YNNKEL, per germline (reference sequence). The CDR3 runs 15 residues. The CDR3 DNA sequence: TGTGCCAGCAGCCAGTGGTCGGGAGAATACAATGAGCAGTTCTTC. It translates to CASSQWSGEYNEQFF.

This clonotype was seen only a few times. This chain joins TRBV7-9 and TRBJ2-1, with 7 bases identical to TRBD2. Trimming cost V 1 base and J 7 bases; bases outside gene matches: 7. Germline V gene sequence: CDR1 SEHNR, CDR2 FQNEAQ (reference sequence). This CDR3 has 15 amino acids. CDR3 amino acids: CASSLGGLEYNEQFF. The DNA of the CDR3 is TGTGCCAGCAGCTTAGGCGGACTAGAGTATAATGAGCAGTTCTTC.

This clonotype was counted at least ten times. The V call is TRBV19, the J call TRBJ2-2, with D perhaps TRBD2 (5 bases). The V gene lost 1 base and the J gene lost 3 bases, with 12 bases spanning the gap. The length of the CDR3 is 16 residues. Per germline, CDR1 LNHDA and CDR2 SQIVND (reference sequence). The CDR3 DNA reads TGTGCCAGTAGTATAGTATCCGGGATTCACACCGGGGAGCTGTTTTTT. Encoded protein: CASSIVSGIHTGELFF.

This clonotype came up many times. The chain carries TRBV12-3 or TRBV12-4 and TRBJ2-2; D is perhaps TRBD1 (5 bases). The V end was cut by 2 bases, the J end by 14 bases, with 21 bases between. This CDR3 contains 15 residues. CDR3 DNA: TGTGCCAGCAGTTTAAGAGACAGTCCCGGGTATGATCTGTTTTTT. Translating it yields CASSLRDSPGYDLFF.

Of note for this clonotype: Germline is not matched at one junction end, which may reflect a read error. This chain connects TRBV5-8 to TRBJ1-4, with D uncertain. The length of the CDR3 is 12 residues. From germline, CDR1 is SGHTS and CDR2 YDEGEE. CDR3 coding DNA: TGTGCCAGCAGCCTGGACGGTGAAAAACCGTTTTTT. Translation gives CASSLDGEKPFF.

This clonotype was seen at least ten times. V gene TRBV3-1 combines with J gene TRBJ2-5; TRBD1 might be the D (6 bases). This CDR3 is built from 14 residues. From germline, CDR1 is LGHDT and CDR2 YNNKEL (reference sequence). The ends were cut back, 3 bases at V and 2 bases at J, with 10 bases in the middle. In nucleotides, the CDR3 is TGTGCCAGCAGCCACCCCGGACAGCAAGAGACCCAGTACTTC. Protein sequence: CASSHPGQQETQYF.

The V call is TRBV5-5, the J call TRBJ1-2; TRBD1 might be the D (5 bases). Germline CDR1 reads SGHKS; CDR2 reads YYEKEE (reference sequence). Trimming removed 0 bases at V and 1 base at J, with 7 bases between. The CDR3 extends over 14 amino acids. CDR3 nucleotides: TGTGCCAGCAGCTTGGGGGGACTTAACTATGGCTACACCTTC. Its translation: CASSLGGLNYGYTF.

This clonotype was seen many times. The V and J genes are TRBV30 and TRBJ2-7, with D hard to call. Trimming removed 1 base at V and 0 bases at J, with 10 bases between. The CDR3 is 14 residues long. Germline-derived CDR1 and CDR2 are GTSNPN and SVGIG (reference sequence). CDR3 DNA: TGTGCCTGGAGTGCTATCCCAAGCTCCTACGAGCAGTACTTC. Its protein is CAWSAIPSSYEQYF. The full variable domain, rest sourced from reference TRBV30 and TRBJ2-7, is SQTIHQWPATLVQPVGSPLSLECTVEGTSNPNLYWYRQAAGRGLQLLFYSVGIGQISSEVPQNLSASRPQDRQFILSSKKLLLSDSGFYLCAWSAIPSSYEQYFGPGTRLTVT.

Concerning this clonotype: A read error is possible here, since a much larger clone lies one base away. The J gene is TRBJ2-2, the V gene TRBV27, with D tentatively TRBD1 or TRBD2 (6 bases each). The CDR3 has 17 amino acids. The germline V gene encodes CDR1 MNHEY and CDR2 SMNVEV (reference sequence). The CDR3 bases are TGTGCCAGCAGTTTCGCGGGACAAATCGCGAACACCGGGGAGCCGTTTTTT. It yields the protein CASSFAGQIANTGEPFF.

This clonotype was recorded a few times. CDR3 DNA sequence: TGTGCCTGGGACAGGGGTGACACTGAAGCTTTCTTT. This sequence encodes CAWDRGDTEAFF. The V and J genes are TRBV30 and TRBJ1-1, with 8 bases that match TRBD1. The CDR3 runs 12 residues. Looked up from germline, CDR1 is GTSNPN and CDR2 is SVGIG (reference sequence). V lost 5 bases to trimming and J lost 3 bases; unmatched junction nucleotides: 2.

The chain couples TRBV30 to TRBJ2-7; D is undetermined. This CDR3 is 12 amino acids long. Germline V lookup: CDR1 GTSNPN, CDR2 SVGIG (reference sequence). Trimming removed 1 base from V and 0 bases from J, with 4 bases in between. CDR3: CAWSEGSYEQYF. DNA for the CDR3: TGTGCCTGGAGTGAGGGCTCCTACGAGCAGTACTTC.

The chain links TRBV11-3 to TRBJ2-1; 7 bases align to TRBD1. Per germline, CDR1 SGHNT and CDR2 YENEEA. The CDR3 runs to 15 residues. Trimming removed 5 bases from V and 0 bases from J; junction bases left unmatched: 4. CDR3 DNA sequence: TGTGCCAGCAGCCGGGACAGTTACTCCTACAATGAGCAGTTCTTC. Translated, it gives CASSRDSYSYNEQFF.

This clonotype was recorded once. This sequence joins TRBV5-1 and TRBJ2-1; TRBD1 aligns across 11 bases. The germline gives CDR1 SGHRS, CDR2 YFSETQ. The length of the CDR3 is 16 residues. J lost 5 bases, V lost 4 bases, and 8 bases had no gene match. CDR3 sequence: CASSPGQGARDNEQFF. Here the CDR3 DNA reads TGCGCCAGCAGCCCCGGACAGGGGGCGAGGGACAATGAGCAGTTCTTC.

This clonotype has more than one count but fewer than ten. The rearrangement joins TRBV2 to TRBJ2-7; 8 bases are a match to TRBD2. The CDR3 consists of 14 residues. Germline lookup yields CDR1 SNHLY and CDR2 FYNNEI. J lost 7 bases, V lost 5 bases, and 10 bases had no gene match. The CDR3 coding sequence is TGTGCCAGCAGTCCTTTGCGGGAGGAGGGGGAGCAGTACTTC. It specifies CASSPLREEGEQYF.

The V call is TRBV6-1, the J call TRBJ2-2; D not certain. CDR1 MNHNS and CDR2 SASEGT come from the germline V gene. Between the trimmed V and J ends, which lost 10 bases and 7 bases, there was a span of 13 bases. The CDR3 runs 12 residues. The CDR3 protein is CATLPYDGELFF. CDR3 bases: TGTGCCACCCTACCATATGACGGGGAGCTGTTTTTT.

In its sample, this clonotype was seen many times. The V call is TRBV24-1, the J call TRBJ1-2; D remains ambiguous. The CDR3 has 13 residues. V was pared by 4 bases and J by 0 bases, with 5 bases between. CDR1 and CDR2 (germline): KGHDR, SFDVKD. The CDR3 coding sequence is TGTGCCACCAGTGACCGAGCTAACTATGGCTACACCTTC. It translates to CATSDRANYGYTF.

The sample holds many counts of this clonotype. This chain connects TRBV28 to TRBJ2-3, with a possible D match to TRBD1 (6 bases). Germline V gene data show CDR1 as MDHEN and CDR2 as SYDVKM. The CDR3 covers 14 residues. V was shortened by 5 bases and J by 4 bases, with 13 bases between the two germline ends. CDR3 loop: CASSTNRVADTQYF. CDR3 coding DNA: TGTGCCAGCAGTACTAACAGGGTCGCAGATACGCAGTATTTT.

This clonotype was picked up one time. The V call is TRBV11-2, the J call TRBJ2-7; no clear D. The CDR3 loop spans 13 amino acids. Trimming stripped 7 bases from V and 3 bases from J, with 13 bases between. CDR1 is SGHAT, CDR2 FQNNGV, per germline. The CDR3 coding sequence is TGTGCCAGCATCGGACGGGCACTCTACGAGCAGTACTTC. It translates to CASIGRALYEQYF.